This entry features one T cell receptor beta chain sequence. Its antigen is undetermined. Expressed TCRB transcripts were sequenced because the entire RNA isolate underwent reverse transcription. The data were produced by immunoSEQ multiplex PCR, yet TCRdb's version contains in-frame clones alone and is incomplete. The table has roughly 450,000 clones, approximately 15% seen once. This specimen comes from a study of beta chain features in type 1 diabetes. Trimming cost V 0 bases and J 10 bases, with 19 bases left between them. Germline CDR1 is SGHTA and CDR2 is FQGNSA. This CDR3 contains 16 residues. Study-wide results and caveats: cDNA-based sequencing might over-represent cells highly expressing TCR. Patients with Type 1 diabetes showed moderately but significantly shorter TCRB CDR3s in all four CD4+ subsets.

The chain has TRBV7-2 and TRBJ2-1; D is tentatively TRBD1 or TRBD2 (5 bases each). The clonotype was recovered from a man aged 25 to 40 in good health. The specimen was naive CD4+ T cells from blood. As DNA, the CDR3 is TGTGCCAGCAGCTTAGCTTTCCGTCTAGGGGACGGCGAGCAGTTCTTC. It specifies CASSLAFRLGDGEQFF.